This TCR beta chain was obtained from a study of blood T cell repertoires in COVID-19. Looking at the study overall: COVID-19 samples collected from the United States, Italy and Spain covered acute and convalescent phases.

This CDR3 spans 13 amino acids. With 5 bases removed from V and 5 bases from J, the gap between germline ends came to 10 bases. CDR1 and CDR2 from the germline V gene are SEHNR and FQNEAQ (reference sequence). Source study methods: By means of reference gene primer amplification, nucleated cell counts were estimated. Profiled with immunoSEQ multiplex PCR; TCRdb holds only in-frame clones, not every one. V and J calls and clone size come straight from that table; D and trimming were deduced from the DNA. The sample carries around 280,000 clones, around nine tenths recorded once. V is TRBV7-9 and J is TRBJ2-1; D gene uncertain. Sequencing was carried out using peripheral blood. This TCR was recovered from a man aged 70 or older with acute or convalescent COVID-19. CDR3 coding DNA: TGTGCCAGCAGCCCAAATCGGGACAATGAGCAGTTCTTC. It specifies CASSPNRDNEQFF. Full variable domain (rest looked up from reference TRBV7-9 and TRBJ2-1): DTGVSQNPRHKITKRGQNVTFRCDPISEHNRLYWYRQTLGQGPEFLTYFQNEAQLEKSRLLSDRFSAERPKGSFSTLEIQRTEQGDSAMYLCASSPNRDNEQFFGPGTRLTVL.